This T cell receptor beta chain was identified in a study of blood T cell repertoires in COVID-19. Study context: Sources were T cells, B-cell-depleted T cells, or PBMCs; the material itself was cDNA or gDNA.

Here immunoSEQ multiplex PCR was the method, and the copy in TCRdb shows in-frame clones only, minus some. The data show roughly 290,000 clones, 80% to 90% seen once. Trimming stripped 2 bases from V and 9 bases from J, with 11 bases between. Germline V gives CDR1 SEHNR, CDR2 FQNEAQ (reference sequence). The CDR3 contains 13 residues. This receptor was identified in a woman aged 25-40 years who had recovered from COVID-19. The chain uses TRBV7-9 and TRBJ2-1; possibly TRBD2 for D (6 bases). The sequencing input was PBMCs or T cells enriched from blood (not recorded which). The CDR3 loop is CASSLSSALEQFF. In DNA form, the CDR3 reads TGTGCCAGCAGCTTATCTAGCGCACTTGAGCAGTTCTTC.